This T cell receptor beta chain came from a study of blood T cell repertoires in COVID-19. V was clipped by 8 bases and J by 0 bases, with 6 bases between them. Germline V CDR1 and CDR2: MNHEY, SMNVEV (reference sequence). The CDR3 loop spans 12 amino acids. TCRdb's table, derived via immunoSEQ multiplex PCR, lists solely in-frame clones and lacks some. The sample has about 150,000 clones, about 80% seen once; the top ten hold approximately 3%. Only one count was recorded for this clone. The clonotype was recovered from a woman of 80 years or more with acute or convalescent COVID-19. The chain is built from TRBV27 and TRBJ2-3; D might be TRBD2 (5 bases). The sequenced sample consisted of peripheral blood. For the CDR3, the DNA is TGTGCCAGCCGCGGGAGCACAGATACGCAGTATTTT. Protein product: CASRGSTDTQYF.